The 3 T cell receptor beta chains listed next were all sequenced from one sample in a study of T-cell reconstitution after alpha-beta-depleted transplantation in children. Unique molecular identifiers were used in preparing the TCRbeta library. Each CDR3 protein gets one entry after TCRdb re-called the PCR reads with MiXCR. Here the sample spans hundreds of thousands of distinct CDR3 sequences, 10% to 15% being singletons. Sequences were derived from PBMCs, sampled from the stem cell graft. These receptors were obtained from a human donor who donated a stem cell graft to a child with Fanconi anemia.

This clonotype was recorded at least ten times. The chain recombines TRBV12-3 or TRBV12-4 with TRBJ1-2, with 8 bases aligning to TRBD1. This CDR3 comprises 16 residues. The V and J ends lost 3 bases and 4 bases, in that order; junction bases with no gene match: 10. Here the CDR3 DNA reads TGTGCCAGCAGTTTTCCGGATCGGACAGGGTTCTATGGCTACACCTTC. Its protein product is CASSFPDRTGFYGYTF.

This clonotype was observed at least ten times. The chain joins TRBV4-3 to TRBJ1-6; TRBD1 agrees at 9 bases. The ends lost 4 bases at V and 8 bases at J; junction bases unmatched: 12. In germline, CDR1 is LGHNA, CDR2 YSLEER. The CDR3 spans 17 residues. CDR3 in amino acids: CASSLVWGQGNHSPLHF. The CDR3 DNA reads TGCGCCAGCAGCCTTGTATGGGGACAGGGAAATCATTCACCCCTCCACTTT.

This clonotype was observed many times. The chain links TRBV18 to TRBJ2-1, with D perhaps TRBD1 (6 bases). This CDR3 contains 13 residues. Germline CDR1 KGHSH, CDR2 LQKENI. Trimming took off 5 bases at V and 6 bases at J, with 11 bases between the two ends. The CDR3 DNA is TGTGCCAGCTCATTACAGGGTTTCAATGAGCAGTTCTTC. Translation: CASSLQGFNEQFF.